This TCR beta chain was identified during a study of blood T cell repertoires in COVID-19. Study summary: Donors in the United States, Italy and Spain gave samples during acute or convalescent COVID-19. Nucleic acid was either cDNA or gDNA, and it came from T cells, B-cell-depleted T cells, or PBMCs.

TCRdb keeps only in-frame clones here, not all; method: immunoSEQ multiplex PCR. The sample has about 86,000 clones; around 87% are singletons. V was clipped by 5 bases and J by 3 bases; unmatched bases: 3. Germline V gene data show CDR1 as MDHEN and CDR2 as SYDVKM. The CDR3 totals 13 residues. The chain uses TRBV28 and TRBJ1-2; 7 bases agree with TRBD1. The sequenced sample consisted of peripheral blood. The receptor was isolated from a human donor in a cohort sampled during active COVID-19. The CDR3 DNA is TGTGCCAGCAGTACAGGGGCGGACTATGGCTACACCTTC. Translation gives CASSTGADYGYTF.